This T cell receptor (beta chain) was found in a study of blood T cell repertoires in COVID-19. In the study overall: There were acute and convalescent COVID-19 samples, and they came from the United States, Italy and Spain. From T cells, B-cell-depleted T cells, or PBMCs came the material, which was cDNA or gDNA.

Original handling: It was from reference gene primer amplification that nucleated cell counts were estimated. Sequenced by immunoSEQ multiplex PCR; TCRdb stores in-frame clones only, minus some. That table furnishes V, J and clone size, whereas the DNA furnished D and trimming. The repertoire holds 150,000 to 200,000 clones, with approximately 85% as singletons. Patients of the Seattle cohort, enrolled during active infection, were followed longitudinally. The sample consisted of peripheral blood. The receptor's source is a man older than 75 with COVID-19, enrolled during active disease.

CDR3 protein: CASSGRGTSEAFF. CDR3 coding DNA: TGTGCCAGCAGTGGGAGAGGGACTTCTGAAGCTTTCTTT. V gene TRBV2 combines with J gene TRBJ1-1; the D gene is possibly TRBD1 (5 bases). Between the trimmed V and J ends, which lost 4 bases and 6 bases, there was a span of 12 bases. The CDR3 contains 13 residues. The germline V gene encodes CDR1 SNHLY and CDR2 FYNNEI.